This TCR beta chain stems from a study of cytotoxic CD8 clonotypes in ibrutinib-treated CLL. Study details: By median around 69 months, roughly twelve had progressed and about 15 stayed remitted; responses had been 2 complete and 24 partial. Study results and limitations: Elevated clonality accompanied ibrutinib response, with a return toward baseline values at progression. On treatment, the uncommon public clonotypes contracted or remained stable.

Depths of 1 in 200,000 to 1 in 1 million T cells were the sequencing target. Method: immunoSEQ multiplex PCR; TCRdb's copy keeps in-frame clones and lacks some. The sample holds 65,000 to 95,000 clones, about 86% seen once. This CDR3 contains 15 residues. Germline lookup yields CDR1 KGHSH and CDR2 LQKENI. Trimming pared 6 bases from V and 1 base from J, leaving 13 bases between. A word on this clone: Its antigen remains unknown.

The source is a human donor with chronic lymphocytic leukemia. The J gene is TRBJ1-5, the V gene TRBV18; tentatively, D is TRBD1 (5 bases). The specimen was PBMCs, collected before ibrutinib treatment. The CDR3 coding sequence is TGTGCCAGCTCCCCAGGGACTACAAGCAATCAGCCCCAGCATTTT. Residues: CASSPGTTSNQPQHF.